The clone carrying this T cell receptor (beta chain) was recorded at least ten times. What it recognizes is unknown. Germline V lookup: CDR1 SGHAT, CDR2 FQNNGV. This CDR3 is 16 amino acids long. V was pared by 5 bases and J by 2 bases, with 9 bases of the junction left unmatched. The data were obtained in a study of spatial heterogeneity in lung cancer. About the research overall: Donation came from roughly 72 patients with untreated early-stage non-small cell lung cancer. Where they were available, follow-up PBMC samples were sequenced, at a median of around 2 years after resection. Study-level findings and limits: Blood contained ubiquitous expanded tumor TCRs more at resection than at follow-up.

Documented time point: blood at routine non-recurrence follow-up after resection. MiXCR, run by TCRdb on the 5' RACE reads, gives a single entry per CDR3 protein. The repertoire holds about 43,000 distinct CDR3 sequences, with 22% as singletons. The chain joins TRBV11-2 to TRBJ2-1; 7 bases are shared with TRBD2. The source is a female donor with early-stage non-small cell lung cancer. The sequences come from PBMCs, collected at follow-up. CDR3 coding DNA: TGTGCCAGCAGCCGAACTAGCGCCTCCGCCTACAATGAGCAGTTCTTC. It is translated as CASSRTSASAYNEQFF.